Listed below are T cell receptor beta chains from one sample, sequenced in a study of somatic mutations in cytotoxic T cells in rheumatoid arthritis. The protocol was immunoSEQ multiplex PCR, while the TCRdb copy is restricted to in-frame clones and leaves out a portion. The sample lists tens of thousands of clones; about four fifths were seen once. Sequenced: CD8+ T cells sorted from blood. Receptors were obtained from a man between 40 and 49 years old in good health. CDR3s include the opening cysteine and the closing phenylalanine or tryptophan. D genes are given only for firm matches. Expanded clones get a size class; other rows say once, few or many, or leave the size out.

J: TRBJ2-1
D: TRBD2
size: -
V: TRBV4-3
CDR3: CASSHPPTSGRTYEQFF
DNA: TGCGCCAGCAGCCATCCTCCTACTAGCGGGAGAACCTATGAGCAGTTCTTC

J: TRBJ2-1
D: -
size: -
V: TRBV13
CDR3: CASSLGLRPRGNEQFF
DNA: TGTGCCAGCAGCTTAGGTCTACGACCGCGGGGCAATGAGCAGTTCTTC

J: TRBJ2-7
D: -
size: -
V: TRBV15
CDR3: CATSLRTGSYEQYF
DNA: TGTGCCACCAGCCTCAGGACGGGATCCTACGAGCAGTACTTC

J: TRBJ2-7
D: -
size: -
V: TRBV5-4
CDR3: CASSIQGDEQYF
DNA: TGTGCCAGCAGCATTCAGGGCGACGAGCAGTACTTC

J: TRBJ1-1
D: TRBD1
size: -
V: TRBV30
CDR3: CAWIKTGVAEAFF
DNA: TGTGCCTGGATTAAAACAGGGGTCGCTGAAGCTTTCTTT

J: TRBJ1-5
D: -
size: -
V: TRBV19
CDR3: CASRWQGISNQPQHF
DNA: TGTGCCAGTAGATGGCAGGGGATTAGCAATCAGCCCCAGCATTTT

J: TRBJ2-1
D: TRBD2
size: -
V: TRBV19
CDR3: CASSILLAGSSYNEQFF
DNA: TGTGCCAGTAGTATCCTTTTAGCGGGGAGCTCCTACAATGAGCAGTTCTTC

J: TRBJ2-2
D: TRBD1
size: -
V: TRBV29-1
CDR3: CSVTGGTGELFF
DNA: TGCAGCGTCACAGGGGGCACCGGGGAGCTGTTTTTT

J: TRBJ2-7
D: -
size: -
V: TRBV28
CDR3: CASLRQPYEQYF
DNA: TGTGCCAGCCTTAGACAGCCATACGAGCAGTACTTC

J: TRBJ2-7
D: -
size: few
V: TRBV14
CDR3: CASSVPGSSYEQYF
DNA: TGTGCCAGCAGCGTGCCGGGCAGCTCCTACGAGCAGTACTTC

J: TRBJ1-2
D: -
size: once
V: TRBV5-4
CDR3: CASSRGINYGYTF
DNA: TGTGCCAGCAGCCGCGGGATTAACTATGGCTACACCTTC

J: TRBJ2-1
D: -
size: -
V: TRBV7-9
CDR3: CASSSDRSSYNEQFF
DNA: TGTGCCAGCAGCTCTGACAGGAGCTCCTACAATGAGCAGTTCTTC

J: TRBJ2-1
D: TRBD2
size: -
V: TRBV4-1
CDR3: CASSQGMRETDEQFF
DNA: TGCGCCAGCAGCCAAGGAATGCGGGAGACGGATGAGCAGTTCTTC

J: TRBJ2-1
D: -
size: -
V: TRBV27
CDR3: CASSETVNEQFF
DNA: TGTGCCAGCAGCGAGACAGTAAATGAGCAGTTCTTC

J: TRBJ2-1
D: -
size: -
V: TRBV14
CDR3: CASSQVRGRAPGDEQFF
DNA: TGTGCCAGCAGCCAAGTTAGGGGGAGGGCCCCGGGGGATGAGCAGTTCTTC

J: TRBJ2-7
D: TRBD2
size: -
V: TRBV27
CDR3: CASSLAGAYEQYF
DNA: TGTGCCAGCAGTTTAGCGGGGGCCTACGAGCAGTACTTC

J: TRBJ1-1
D: -
size: -
V: TRBV28
CDR3: CASSLQNTEAFF
DNA: TGTGCCAGCAGTTTACAGAACACTGAAGCTTTCTTT

J: TRBJ2-7
D: -
size: -
V: TRBV28
CDR3: CASSFSRVRTYEQYF
DNA: TGTGCCAGCAGTTTTTCGAGGGTTCGAACCTACGAGCAGTACTTC

J: TRBJ2-7
D: -
size: medium-sized
V: TRBV5-8
CDR3: CASSFGPVSVGYEQYF
DNA: TGTGCCAGCAGCTTCGGGCCAGTCTCGGTGGGCTACGAGCAGTACTTC

J: TRBJ2-3
D: -
size: once
V: TRBV19
CDR3: CASSIDLVSTDTQYF
DNA: TGTGCCAGTAGTATAGATCTCGTAAGCACAGATACGCAGTATTTT

J: TRBJ2-7
D: -
size: -
V: TRBV11-2
CDR3: CASSSPSVALREQYF
DNA: TGTGCCAGCAGCTCCCCTAGCGTAGCCCTACGAGAGCAGTACTTC

J: TRBJ1-1
D: TRBD1
size: -
V: TRBV7-3
CDR3: CASSISGTGDANTEAFF
DNA: TGTGCCAGCAGCATCTCCGGGACAGGGGACGCCAACACTGAAGCTTTCTTT